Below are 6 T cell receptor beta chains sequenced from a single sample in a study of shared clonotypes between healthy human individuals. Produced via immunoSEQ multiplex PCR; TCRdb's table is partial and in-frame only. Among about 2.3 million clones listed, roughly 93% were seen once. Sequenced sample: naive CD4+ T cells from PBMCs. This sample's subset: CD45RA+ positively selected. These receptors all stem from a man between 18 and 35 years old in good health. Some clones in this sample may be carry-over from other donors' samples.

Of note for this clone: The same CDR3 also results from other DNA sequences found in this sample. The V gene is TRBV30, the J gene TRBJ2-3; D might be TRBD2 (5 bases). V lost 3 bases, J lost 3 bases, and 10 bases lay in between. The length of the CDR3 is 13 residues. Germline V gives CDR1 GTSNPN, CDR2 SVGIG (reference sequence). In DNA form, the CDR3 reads TGTGCCTGGAGCCTCACTAGGACAGATACGCAGTATTTT. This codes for CAWSLTRTDTQYF.

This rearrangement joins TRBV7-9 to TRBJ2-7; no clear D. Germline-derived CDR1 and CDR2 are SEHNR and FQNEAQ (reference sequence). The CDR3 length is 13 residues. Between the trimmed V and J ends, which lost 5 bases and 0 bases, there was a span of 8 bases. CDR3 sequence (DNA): TGTGCCAGCAGCGCCCTGAGCTCCTACGAGCAGTACTTC. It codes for CASSALSSYEQYF.

The CDR3 nucleotides read TGCGCCAGCAGCCAAGTCGACAGGTCGGCCTCTAATGAAAAACTGTTTTTT. Translation: CASSQVDRSASNEKLFF. The rearrangement uses TRBV4-1 and TRBJ1-4; D possibly corresponds to TRBD1 (6 bases). The germline V gene has CDR1 MGHRA and CDR2 YSYEKL. This CDR3 comprises 17 residues. The V and J ends lost 1 base and 3 bases respectively, with 15 bases between them.

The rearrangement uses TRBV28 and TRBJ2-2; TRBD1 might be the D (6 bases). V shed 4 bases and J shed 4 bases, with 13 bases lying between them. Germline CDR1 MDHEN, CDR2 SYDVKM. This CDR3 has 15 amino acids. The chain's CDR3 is CASSSSRGPTGELFF. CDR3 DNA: TGTGCCAGCAGTTCCTCCAGGGGTCCCACCGGGGAGCTGTTTTTT.

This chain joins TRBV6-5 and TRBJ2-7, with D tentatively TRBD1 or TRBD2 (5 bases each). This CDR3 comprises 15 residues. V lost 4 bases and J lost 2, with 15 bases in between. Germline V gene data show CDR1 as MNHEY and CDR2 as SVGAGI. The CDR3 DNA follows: TGTGCCAGCAGTTTCGAGGCCGGGACCACCTACGAGCAGTACTTC. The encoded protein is CASSFEAGTTYEQYF.

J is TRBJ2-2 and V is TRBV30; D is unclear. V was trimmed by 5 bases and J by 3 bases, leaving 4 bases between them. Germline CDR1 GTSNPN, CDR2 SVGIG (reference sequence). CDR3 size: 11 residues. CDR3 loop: CAWGDTGELFF. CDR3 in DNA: TGTGCCTGGGGGGACACCGGGGAGCTGTTTTTT.